This T cell receptor beta chain was identified during a study of metastatic and nonmetastatic thyroid tumors. For the study at large: Repertoire comparisons spanned blood and tumor or nodule tissue from malignant and benign thyroid patients.

The CDR3 contains 13 residues. Trimming took off 6 bases at V and 5 bases at J, with 12 bases between the two ends. Germline assignment: CDR1 SGHAT and CDR2 FQNNGV. There were no patients who had received any treatment before thyroid surgery. As processed by the authors: Building a distant-metastasis classifier for papillary thyroid cancer drew on CDR3 differences across clinicopathological groups. TCRdb re-clonotyped the PCR reads via MiXCR. TCRdb, rather than the study authors, made the V and J calls. The sample has about 4,100 clones, roughly 30% seen once; the top ten hold 25% to 30%. The source material was adjacent normal tissue. This chain joins TRBV11-2 and TRBJ2-3; D remains ambiguous. This TCR was sampled from a female donor with papillary thyroid cancer or a benign thyroid nodule (not recorded which). Some clones in this sample may be carry-over from other donors' samples. CDR3 DNA: TGTGCCAGCAGGCCCCCCGGCAGAGATACGCAGTATTTT. Translated, it gives CASRPPGRDTQYF.